One and the same sample provided the 17 T cell receptor beta chains below, sequenced in a study of OX40 agonist ivuxolimab in advanced cancers. TCRdb keeps only in-frame clones here, not all; method: immunoSEQ multiplex PCR. Among around 95,000 clones listed, around 91% were seen once. The sample consisted of CD4+ or CD8+ T cells sorted from blood, taken in a trial of the OX40 agonist ivuxolimab. Every receptor here comes from an adult with an advanced solid tumor such as melanoma, head and neck, liver or kidney cancer.

The chain carries TRBV25-1 and TRBJ2-1; D perhaps matches TRBD2 (6 bases). Germline-derived CDR1 and CDR2 are MGHDK and SYGVNS. The V gene lost 1 base and the J gene lost 5 bases, with 9 bases spanning the gap. The CDR3 totals 14 residues. The CDR3 sequence: CASSELAGNNEQFF. The DNA for the CDR3 is TGTGCCAGCAGTGAATTGGCGGGGAACAATGAGCAGTTCTTC. Full variable domain (outside the CDR3, taken from reference TRBV25-1 and TRBJ2-1): EADIYQTPRYLVIGTGKKITLECSQTMGHDKMYWYQQDPGMELHLIHYSYGVNSTEKGDLSSESTVSRIRTEHFPLTLESARPSHTSQYLCASSELAGNNEQFFGPGTRLTVL.

The rearrangement uses TRBV19 and TRBJ2-7; D perhaps matches TRBD1 (6 bases). Trimming stripped 9 bases from V and 2 bases from J, with 14 bases between. The CDR3 extends over 13 amino acids. CDR1 and CDR2 (germline): LNHDA, SQIVND (reference sequence). Here the CDR3 DNA reads TGTGCCAGCCAGAGGGGGATCACCTACGAGCAGTACTTC. Amino acids: CASQRGITYEQYF.

The rearrangement links TRBV12-5 to TRBJ2-1; TRBD2 aligns across 11 bases. In germline, CDR1 is LGHNT, CDR2 FRNRAP. The CDR3 spans 15 residues. After removal of 5 bases from V and 5 bases from J, the junction contained 5 bases not matched to a gene. The chain's CDR3 is CASGASGGRNNEQFF. The CDR3 bases are TGTGCTAGTGGTGCTAGCGGGGGGCGCAACAATGAGCAGTTCTTC.

The genes are TRBV29-1 and TRBJ1-4; no clear D. Germline loops: CDR1 SQVTM, CDR2 ANQGSEA. The CDR3 runs 11 residues. The V gene lost 6 bases and the J gene lost 4 bases, with 6 bases spanning the gap. In DNA form, the CDR3 reads TGCAGCGTAGAGGATAATGAAAAACTGTTTTTT. Its protein product is CSVEDNEKLFF. Full variable domain (missing parts from reference TRBV29-1 and TRBJ1-4): SAVISQKPSRDICQRGTSLTIQCQVDSQVTMMFWYRQQPGQSLTLIATANQGSEATYESGFVIDKFPISRPNLTFSTLTVSNMSPEDSSIYLCSVEDNEKLFFGSGTQLSVL.

The chain employs TRBV6-1 and TRBJ2-7; the D gene could be TRBD1 or TRBD2 (6 bases each). V dropped 3 bases and J dropped 2 bases, with 14 bases sitting between them. There are 15 residues in the CDR3. Germline loops: CDR1 MNHNS, CDR2 SASEGT. CDR3 coding DNA: TGTGCCAGCAGTGATTGGGGGGCGCCCACCTACGAGCAGTACTTC. Protein sequence: CASSDWGAPTYEQYF.

The chain carries TRBV2 and TRBJ2-3; 11 bases match TRBD2. This CDR3 has 16 amino acids. Germline assignment: CDR1 SNHLY and CDR2 FYNNEI. V shed 3 bases and J 3 bases; nucleotides not matched to a gene: 5. The CDR3 nucleotides read TGTGCCAGCAGTGACCTCTTAGCGGGGGGGACAGATACGCAGTATTTT. Translation: CASSDLLAGGTDTQYF. Based on the CDR3 plus reference TRBV2 and TRBJ2-3, the full variable domain is EPEVTQTPSHQVTQMGQEVILRCVPISNHLYFYWYRQILGQKVEFLVSFYNNEISEKSEIFDDQFSVERPDGSNFTLKIRSTKLEDSAMYFCASSDLLAGGTDTQYFGPGTRLTVL.

The V gene is TRBV6-6, the J gene TRBJ2-5, with TRBD2 matching over 9 bases. Germline lookup yields CDR1 MNHNY and CDR2 SVGAGI (reference sequence). The V segment lost 3 bases and the J segment 4 bases; nucleotides outside the gene matches: 9. The CDR3 is 16 residues long. The CDR3 protein is CASSYGRGGRGETQYF. The CDR3, as DNA: TGTGCCAGCAGTTATGGGCGGGGGGGCCGAGGAGAGACCCAGTACTTC.

The chain uses TRBV19 and TRBJ1-2; 7 nucleotides align to TRBD1. The CDR3 runs 15 residues. With V trimmed by 9 bases and J by 3 bases, 13 bases remained unmatched. The germline V gene has CDR1 LNHDA and CDR2 SQIVND (reference sequence). CDR3 sequence: CASLSHRGGDYGYTF. In DNA form, the CDR3 reads TGTGCCAGCTTATCCCACAGGGGAGGCGACTATGGCTACACCTTC.

This CDR3 is CASSLRASYEQYF. The CDR3 nucleotides read TGCGCCAGCAGCTTACGGGCCTCCTACGAGCAGTACTTC. The genes are TRBV5-1 and TRBJ2-7, with D hard to call. The CDR3 has 13 residues. V was trimmed by 2 bases and J by 0 bases, leaving 6 bases between them. CDR1 is SGHRS, CDR2 YFSETQ, per germline.

This clone came up a few times. J is TRBJ1-2 and V is TRBV30, with D possibly TRBD1 on 5 matching bases. The germline V gene has CDR1 GTSNPN and CDR2 SVGIG (reference sequence). Trimming removed 2 bases at V and 4 bases at J, with 11 bases between. This CDR3 has 13 residues. The CDR3 coding sequence is TGTGCCTGGAGTTTACAGGTGGGCTATGGCTACACCTTC. This encodes CAWSLQVGYGYTF. The full variable domain, in which reference TRBV30 and TRBJ1-2 provide the parts outside the CDR3, is SQTIHQWPATLVQPVGSPLSLECTVEGTSNPNLYWYRQAAGRGLQLLFYSVGIGQISSEVPQNLSASRPQDRQFILSSKKLLLSDSGFYLCAWSLQVGYGYTFGSGTRLTVV.

V and J are TRBV7-8 and TRBJ1-1; the match to TRBD1 covers 8 bases. Germline V gene lookup returns CDR1 SGHVS and CDR2 FQNEAQ. Trimming at V came to 1 base and at J to 4 bases, leaving 8 bases not matched to a gene. The CDR3 totals 16 residues. The CDR3 DNA reads as TGTGCCAGCAGCTTAGTTAGGACAGGGCGTCGCACTGAAGCTTTCTTT. This codes for CASSLVRTGRRTEAFF.

V usage is TRBV5-4 and J usage is TRBJ1-1; 7 bases are shared with TRBD1. Germline V gene lookup returns CDR1 SGHNT and CDR2 YYREEE (reference sequence). J lost 3 bases, V lost 1 base, and 6 bases had no gene match. There are 15 residues in the CDR3. Here the CDR3 DNA reads TGTGCCAGCAGCTTGATCGGCAGGGGGGACACTGAAGCTTTCTTT. It translates to CASSLIGRGDTEAFF.

V usage is TRBV5-4 and J usage is TRBJ2-7; the match to TRBD1 covers 9 bases. The ends lost 4 bases at V and 2 bases at J; junction bases unmatched: 4. This CDR3 spans 14 amino acids. Germline V gives CDR1 SGHNT, CDR2 YYREEE (reference sequence). This CDR3 reads CASSAGTGTYEQYF. In DNA form, the CDR3 reads TGTGCCAGCAGCGCCGGGACAGGGACCTACGAGCAGTACTTC.

The V call is TRBV10-1, the J call TRBJ2-1; D not resolved. The germline V and J ends were trimmed by 4 bases and 2 bases, with 15 bases remaining between them. Per the germline V gene, CDR1 is WNHNN and CDR2 is SYGVQD (reference sequence). CDR3 size: 16 residues. This CDR3 is CASSARTQPPYNEQFF. The CDR3 DNA reads as TGCGCCAGCAGTGCCCGTACCCAGCCACCCTACAATGAGCAGTTCTTC.

J is TRBJ2-4 and V is TRBV5-4; D may be TRBD2 (5 bases). This CDR3 comprises 13 residues. Germline V gene lookup returns CDR1 SGHNT and CDR2 YYREEE (reference sequence). V was trimmed by 2 bases and J by 7 bases, leaving 10 bases between them. The CDR3 here is CASSLAGVNIQYF. CDR3 nucleotides: TGTGCCAGCAGCTTAGCCGGGGTGAACATTCAGTACTTC.

The chain uses TRBV6-5 and TRBJ1-2; 7 bases fit TRBD1. The V gene end was trimmed by 6 bases and the J gene end by 8 bases; junction bases not matched to a gene: 9. The CDR3 totals 13 residues. Germline loops: CDR1 MNHEY, CDR2 SVGAGI. The CDR3: CASRRDRARGYTF. CDR3 coding DNA: TGTGCCAGCAGACGCGACAGGGCCCGGGGCTACACCTTC.

The chain carries TRBV30 and TRBJ2-3, with D maybe TRBD2 (5 bases). Trimming left V 2 bases short and J 4 bases short, with 10 bases between. Per the germline V gene, CDR1 is GTSNPN and CDR2 is SVGIG (reference sequence). This CDR3 region has 13 residues. This CDR3 reads CAWSSTGADTQYF. In nucleotides, the CDR3 is TGTGCCTGGAGTTCTACCGGGGCAGATACGCAGTATTTT. Full variable domain (missing parts from reference TRBV30 and TRBJ2-3): SQTIHQWPATLVQPVGSPLSLECTVEGTSNPNLYWYRQAAGRGLQLLFYSVGIGQISSEVPQNLSASRPQDRQFILSSKKLLLSDSGFYLCAWSSTGADTQYFGPGTRLTVL.